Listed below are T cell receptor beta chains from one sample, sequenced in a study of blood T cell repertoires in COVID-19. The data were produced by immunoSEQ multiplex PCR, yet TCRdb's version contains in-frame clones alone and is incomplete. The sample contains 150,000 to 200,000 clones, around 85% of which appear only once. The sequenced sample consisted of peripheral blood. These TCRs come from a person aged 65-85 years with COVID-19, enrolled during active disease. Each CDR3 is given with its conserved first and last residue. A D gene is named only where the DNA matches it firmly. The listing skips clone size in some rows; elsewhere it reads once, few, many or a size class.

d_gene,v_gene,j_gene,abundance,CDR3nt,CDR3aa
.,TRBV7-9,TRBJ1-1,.,TGTGCCAGTTCCCTGGGGGGTGCGACTTTCTTT,CASSLGGATFF
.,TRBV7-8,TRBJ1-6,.,TGTGCCAGCAGCTTAGTTTCTGCAGGATTTTCACCCCTCCACTTT,CASSLVSAGFSPLHF
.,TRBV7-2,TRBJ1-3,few,TGTGCCAGCAGCTTAGTAGGGCGGGACTCTGGAAACACCATATATTTT,CASSLVGRDSGNTIYF
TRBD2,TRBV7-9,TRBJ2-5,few,TGTGCCAGCAGCCCGGGACTAGTCCCAGAGACCCAGTACTTC,CASSPGLVPETQYF
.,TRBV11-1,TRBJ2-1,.,TGTGCCAGCAGCACGGACAGTTACAATGAGCAGTTCTTC,CASSTDSYNEQFF
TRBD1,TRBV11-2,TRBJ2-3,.,TGTGCCAGCAGCCCCCCTCAGGGACAGGCGCAGTATTTT,CASSPPQGQAQYF
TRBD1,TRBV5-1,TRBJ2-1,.,TGCGCCAGCAGCCCGGGACAGGGGTTGAATGAGCAGTTCTTC,CASSPGQGLNEQFF
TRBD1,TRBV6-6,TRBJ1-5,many,TGTGCCAGCAGAGGACAGACAGGGGATCAGCCCCAGCATTTT,CASRGQTGDQPQHF
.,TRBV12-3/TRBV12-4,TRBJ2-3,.,TGTGCCAGCAATCCTGGGGGGGATACGCAGTATTTT,CASNPGGDTQYF
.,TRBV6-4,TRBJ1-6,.,TGTGCCAGCAGTGACTCGTACGGGGGTCAATCACCCCTCCACTTT,CASSDSYGGQSPLHF
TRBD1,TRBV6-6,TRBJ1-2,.,TGTGCCAGCACCAAGGACAGGTCTAACTATGGCTACACCTTC,CASTKDRSNYGYTF
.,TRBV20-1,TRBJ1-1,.,TGCAGTGCTAGTAGCTCAGGGTGGGACACTGAAGCTTTCTTT,CSASSSGWDTEAFF
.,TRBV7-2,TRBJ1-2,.,TGTGCCAGCAGCTCCGGGACACACCACTATGGCTACACCTTC,CASSSGTHHYGYTF
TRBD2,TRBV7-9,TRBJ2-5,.,TGTGCCAGCAGCCTGAGCGGGGGCCCCCAAGAGACCCAGTACTTC,CASSLSGGPQETQYF
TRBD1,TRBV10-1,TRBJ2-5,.,TGCGCCAGCAGTGCTCCAGGGGGCCGGGGAGAGACCCAGTACTTC,CASSAPGGRGETQYF
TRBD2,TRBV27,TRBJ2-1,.,TGTGCCAGCAGTTTATGGTCTAGCGGGAGGAGTGAGCAGTTCTTC,CASSLWSSGRSEQFF
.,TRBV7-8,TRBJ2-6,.,TGTGCCAGCAGCTTACCGAAACGACAAATCTCTGGGGCCAACGTCCTGACTTTC,CASSLPKRQISGANVLTF
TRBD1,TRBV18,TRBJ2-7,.,TGTGCCAGCTCACCACGGGACAGGGCCAACGAGCAGTACTTC,CASSPRDRANEQYF
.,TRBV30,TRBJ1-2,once,TGTGCCTGGAGTAGGGACTTTAACTATGGCTACACCTTC,CAWSRDFNYGYTF
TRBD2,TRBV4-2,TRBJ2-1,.,TGTGCCAGCAGCCCCACGACTAGCGGGACCCACTACAATGAGCAGTTCTTC,CASSPTTSGTHYNEQFF
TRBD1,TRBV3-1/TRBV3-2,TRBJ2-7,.,TGTGCCAGCAGCCAAGTTGGGGACAGGTCGTACGAGCAGTACTTC,CASSQVGDRSYEQYF
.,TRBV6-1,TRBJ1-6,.,TGTGCCAGCAGTGAAGGGGTTGGGGGGGCACCCCTCCACTTT,CASSEGVGGAPLHF
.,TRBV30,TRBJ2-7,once,TGTGCCTGGAGGGGGGACAAATACGAGCAGTACTTC,CAWRGDKYEQYF
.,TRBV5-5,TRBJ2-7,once,TGTGCCAGCAGCTTGCTCGGGAATCTCTACGAGCAGTACTTC,CASSLLGNLYEQYF
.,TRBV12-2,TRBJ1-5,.,TGTGCAAGTCATGCAGACAAACTGTATAGCAATCAGCCCCAGCATTTT,CASHADKLYSNQPQHF
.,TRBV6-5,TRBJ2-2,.,TGTGCCAGCAGTGACTCTGGACTGACCGGGGAGCTGTTTTTT,CASSDSGLTGELFF
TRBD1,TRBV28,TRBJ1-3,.,TGTGCCAGCAAAGGGGGCGGGGCCCTGGTCAACACCATATATTTT,CASKGGGALVNTIYF
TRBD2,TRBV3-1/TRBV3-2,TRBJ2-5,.,TGTGCCAGCGGAGGGACTAGCACTCAGACCCAGTACTTC,CASGGTSTQTQYF
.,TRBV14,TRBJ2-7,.,TGTGCCAGCAGCTATGGAGGGGCCTACGAGCAGTACTTC,CASSYGGAYEQYF
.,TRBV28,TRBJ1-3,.,TGTGCCAGCAGTTCGACAGTTCGGGGAAACACCATATATTTT,CASSSTVRGNTIYF